The 24 T cell receptor beta chains below were found in one sample sequenced in a study of cytomegalovirus exposure and HLA in healthy donors. Vbeta (60) and Jbeta (13) primers were used in the PCR. Only in-frame clones appear in the TCRdb table, and some are missing; sequencing was by immunoSEQ multiplex PCR. Of 120,000 or so clones in the sample, 70% to 85% were seen once. The sample comprised PBMCs. Receptors were obtained from a man younger than 35 in good health and CMV-seronegative.

The rearrangement links TRBV4-1 to TRBJ1-1; D possibly corresponds to TRBD1 (6 bases). V lost 0 bases to trimming and J lost 0 bases, with 11 bases between them. CDR1 MGHRA and CDR2 YSYEKL come from the germline V gene. The CDR3 spans 16 residues. CDR3 coding DNA: TGCGCCAGCAGCCAAGACGCGACAGGCGTGAACACTGAAGCTTTCTTT. Translated: CASSQDATGVNTEAFF.

This rearrangement joins TRBV7-2 to TRBJ2-7; 8 bases fit TRBD2. V dropped 2 bases and J dropped 0; count of bases not matched to a gene: 9. The CDR3 is 17 amino acids. Germline CDR1 SGHTA, CDR2 FQGNSA. The CDR3 loop reads CASSLMAGGAGSYEQYF. The CDR3 DNA reads as TGTGCCAGCAGCTTAATGGCCGGGGGGGCGGGCTCCTACGAGCAGTACTTC.

This chain joins TRBV6-4 and TRBJ2-3, with TRBD1 matching 7 bases. This CDR3 comprises 15 residues. V gave up 3 bases and J gave up 1 base; unmatched junction bases: 4. Germline loops: CDR1 MRHNA, CDR2 SNTAGT. In DNA form, the CDR3 reads TGTGCCAGCAGTGATTCCGGGACAGGCACAGATACGCAGTATTTT. It is translated as CASSDSGTGTDTQYF.

V gene TRBV6-5 combines with J gene TRBJ2-7; perhaps TRBD2 as D (6 bases). The germline V and J ends were trimmed by 0 bases and 2 bases, with 14 bases remaining between them. Germline assignment: CDR1 MNHEY and CDR2 SVGAGI. The CDR3 contains 16 residues. CDR3 in DNA: TGTGCCAGCAGTTACTCGGTGGGAGGTAAAACCTACGAGCAGTACTTC. Translating gives CASSYSVGGKTYEQYF.

V is TRBV15 and J is TRBJ1-4, with D perhaps matching TRBD1 (6 bases). Trimming removed 9 bases from V and 5 bases from J, with 16 bases in between. Germline CDR1 and CDR2: LNHNV and YYDKDF (reference sequence). The CDR3 spans 14 residues. CDR3 DNA sequence: TGTGCCACTAGGCGGACAGTGGGAAATGAAAAACTGTTTTTT. Translating gives CATRRTVGNEKLFF.

The CDR3 protein is CASSVQRGQPQHF. For the CDR3, the DNA is TGTGCCAGCAGTGTCCAAAGAGGTCAGCCCCAGCATTTT. The rearrangement links TRBV2 to TRBJ1-5; unclear D gene. From germline, CDR1 is SNHLY and CDR2 FYNNEI. Trimming left V 4 bases short and J 6 bases short, with 10 bases between. The CDR3 has 13 amino acids. Complete variable domain (other parts from reference TRBV2 and TRBJ1-5): EPEVTQTPSHQVTQMGQEVILRCVPISNHLYFYWYRQILGQKVEFLVSFYNNEISEKSEIFDDQFSVERPDGSNFTLKIRSTKLEDSAMYFCASSVQRGQPQHFGDGTRLSIL.

This clone has more than one count but fewer than ten. The rearrangement links TRBV9 to TRBJ1-3; 8 bases line up with TRBD1. Germline-derived CDR1 and CDR2 are SGDLS and YYNGEE. The length of the CDR3 is 15 residues. The trim removed 1 base at V and 4 bases at J, leaving 4 bases unmatched. The CDR3 DNA reads TGTGCCAGCAGCGTATCGCAGGGGGCAGGAAACACCATATATTTT. It is translated as CASSVSQGAGNTIYF.

This chain uses TRBV7-2 with TRBJ1-4; the D gene is possibly TRBD1 (5 bases). V was clipped by 5 bases and J by 3 bases, with 13 bases between them. In germline, CDR1 is SGHTA, CDR2 FQGNSA. CDR3 length: 15 amino acids. CDR3 protein: CASSPQGYANEKLFF. The CDR3 DNA sequence: TGTGCCAGCAGCCCTCAGGGTTATGCTAATGAAAAACTGTTTTTT.

CDR3 residues: CASRTGEPYGYTF. In DNA, the CDR3 is TGTGCCAGCCGCACAGGGGAACCATATGGCTACACCTTC. The chain combines TRBV6-1 with TRBJ1-2, with 7 bases fitting TRBD1. This CDR3 spans 13 amino acids. The V gene's germline CDR1 is MNHNS and CDR2 SASEGT. After removal of 8 bases from V and 5 bases from J, the junction contained 8 bases not matched to a gene.

In DNA, the CDR3 is TGTGCCAGCAGCGTAGAAGGCAGGGGGATCTCTGGAAACACCATATATTTT. Translating gives CASSVEGRGISGNTIYF. The rearrangement links TRBV9 to TRBJ1-3, with 7 bases fitting TRBD1. The CDR3 has 17 amino acids. The junction had 6 bases not matched to a gene; V was cut back by 0 bases and J by 0 bases. CDR1 is SGDLS, CDR2 YYNGEE, per germline.

This sequence joins TRBV27 and TRBJ1-4, with D perhaps matching TRBD1 (5 bases). V lost 6 bases to trimming and J lost 8 bases, with 19 bases between them. The CDR3 sequence is 15 residues long. Germline V gene sequence: CDR1 MNHEY, CDR2 SMNVEV (reference sequence). The CDR3 bases are TGTGCCAGCAGGATGGGCGTCCAGGGAGGGGAAAAACTGTTTTTT. Translated, it gives CASRMGVQGGEKLFF.

V and J are TRBV7-9 and TRBJ2-3; possible D gene TRBD1, 6 bases. From germline, CDR1 is SEHNR and CDR2 FQNEAQ (reference sequence). Between the trimmed V and J ends, which lost 5 bases and 1 base, there was a span of 13 bases. The CDR3 has 15 amino acids. CDR3 coding DNA: TGTGCCAGCAGCCACCCCCAGGGGCGCACAGATACGCAGTATTTT. The encoded protein is CASSHPQGRTDTQYF.

Concerning this clone: At the DNA level, this CDR3 is encoded by other sequences in the same sample as well. This chain uses TRBV27 with TRBJ2-1; the match to TRBD1 covers 11 bases. With V trimmed by 3 bases and J by 8 bases, 15 bases remained unmatched. In germline, CDR1 is MNHEY, CDR2 SMNVEV (reference sequence). This CDR3 has 18 amino acids. The DNA of the CDR3 is TGTGCCAGCAGTTTCCCCCTCCCCGGGACAGGGGGTATTTATGAGCAGTTCTTC. Its translation is CASSFPLPGTGGIYEQFF.

This clone was detected only once. J is TRBJ1-1 and V is TRBV28; 8 nucleotides match TRBD1. V was pared by 6 bases and J by 1 base, with 13 bases of the junction left unmatched. Germline CDR1 MDHEN, CDR2 SYDVKM. The CDR3 is 17 residues long. CDR3 coding DNA: TGTGCCAGCAGCCCAGAGTTACCAGGGGGCTGGAACACTGAAGCTTTCTTT. Translating it yields CASSPELPGGWNTEAFF.

CDR3 nucleotides: TGCGCCAGCAGCCAAGAGTTAGGACAGGGGGTGAGGGAGCAGTACTTC. The encoded protein is CASSQELGQGVREQYF. The chain recombines TRBV4-3 with TRBJ2-7; 10 bases line up with TRBD1. Germline V CDR1 and CDR2: LGHNA, YSLEER. V gave up 0 bases and J gave up 7 bases; unmatched junction bases: 9. The CDR3 is 16 amino acids.

The V call is TRBV6-5, the J call TRBJ1-2; TRBD1 aligns across 8 bases. Germline lookup yields CDR1 MNHEY and CDR2 SVGAGI. The CDR3 consists of 15 residues. Germline trimming cut 2 bases from V and 3 bases from J; bases unmatched to any gene: 5. The CDR3 DNA sequence: TGTGCCAGCAGTTACACTTCAGGGGGCGACTATGGCTACACCTTC. It encodes CASSYTSGGDYGYTF.

The genes are TRBV5-1 and TRBJ2-7; tentatively, D is TRBD1 (5 bases). V lost 0 bases, J lost 2 bases, and 9 bases lay in between. CDR3 length: 14 residues. Germline CDR1 and CDR2: SGHRS and YFSETQ. The CDR3 DNA reads TGCGCCAGCAGCTTGGGTCAGGACACCTACGAGCAGTACTTC. It translates to CASSLGQDTYEQYF.

The chain employs TRBV7-3 and TRBJ2-1, with D hard to call. CDR1 is SGHTA, CDR2 FQGTGA, per germline. Trimming pared 4 bases from V and 4 bases from J, leaving 8 bases between. The CDR3 spans 13 residues. The CDR3 here is CASSSGSYNEQFF. The CDR3 bases are TGTGCCAGCAGCTCCGGGTCATACAATGAGCAGTTCTTC. The full variable domain, its missing parts supplied by reference TRBV7-3 and TRBJ2-1, is GAGVSQTPSNKVTEKGKYVELRCDPISGHTALYWYRQSLGQGPEFLIYFQGTGAADDSGLPNDRFFAVRPEGSVSTLKIQRTERGDSAVYLCASSSGSYNEQFFGPGTRLTVL.

The chain joins TRBV7-2 to TRBJ1-1, with TRBD1 matching 10 bases. CDR3 length: 13 residues. In germline, CDR1 is SGHTA, CDR2 FQGNSA. J lost 10 bases, V lost 1 base, and 3 bases had no gene match. In DNA form, the CDR3 reads TGTGCCAGCAGCTTAGGGTGGGACAGGGGAGCTTTCTTT. Translation: CASSLGWDRGAFF. Complete variable domain (other parts from reference TRBV7-2 and TRBJ1-1): GAGVSQSPSNKVTEKGKDVELRCDPISGHTALYWYRQSLGQGLEFLIYFQGNSAPDKSGLPSDRFSAERTGGSVSTLTIQRTQQEDSAVYLCASSLGWDRGAFFGQGTRLTVV.

In this sample, this clone turned up a few times. This chain joins TRBV7-8 and TRBJ2-2, with 9 bases lining up with TRBD2. Germline lookup yields CDR1 SGHVS and CDR2 FQNEAQ. The CDR3 runs 16 residues. The ends lost 5 bases at V and 2 bases at J; junction bases unmatched: 6. CDR3 sequence: CASSPGLATNTGELFF. In nucleotides, the CDR3 is TGTGCCAGCAGCCCAGGACTAGCGACAAACACCGGGGAGCTGTTTTTT.

This clone was counted a single time. V and J are TRBV6-6 and TRBJ1-3; D unclear. CDR3 length: 16 residues. CDR1 and CDR2 from the germline V gene are MNHNY and SVGAGI (reference sequence). V was trimmed by 3 bases and J by 0 bases, leaving 12 bases between them. The CDR3 DNA follows: TGTGCCAGCAGTTATCCCGGGAGCCTCTCTGGAAACACCATATATTTT. This encodes CASSYPGSLSGNTIYF.

V and J are TRBV2 and TRBJ1-2; D uncertain. Trimming removed 0 bases at V and 5 bases at J, with 7 bases between. CDR3 size: 13 residues. CDR1 and CDR2 (germline): SNHLY, FYNNEI. CDR3 residues: CASSEAREYGYTF. CDR3 in DNA: TGTGCCAGCAGTGAAGCGCGGGAATATGGCTACACCTTC.

V gene TRBV7-9 combines with J gene TRBJ1-5; 7 positions match TRBD1. The CDR3 sequence is 17 residues long. In germline, CDR1 is SEHNR, CDR2 FQNEAQ (reference sequence). J was trimmed by 3 bases and V by 4 bases; bases with no gene match: 12. Here the CDR3 reads CASSSTGKDGVNQPQHF. In nucleotides, the CDR3 is TGTGCCAGCAGCTCGACAGGGAAGGATGGCGTCAATCAGCCCCAGCATTTT.

The chain employs TRBV19 and TRBJ1-2; tentatively, D is TRBD1 (5 bases). V lost 5 bases to trimming and J lost 5 bases, with 15 bases between them. The CDR3 is 14 amino acids. Germline CDR1 LNHDA, CDR2 SQIVND (reference sequence). In DNA form, the CDR3 reads TGTGCCAGTAGTCGACAGTCCAACGGTTATGGCTACACCTTC. Protein sequence: CASSRQSNGYGYTF.